Shown below are 25 T cell receptor beta chains from a single sample sequenced in a study of blood T cell repertoires in COVID-19. The method was immunoSEQ multiplex PCR; TCRdb's version includes in-frame clones alone and lacks a portion of them. Counted here are a few hundred thousand clones, about nine tenths occurring once; the ten biggest clones make up about 7%. Sample: peripheral blood. The receptors shown here come from a woman aged 30 to 39 with COVID-19, enrolled during active disease.

This rearrangement joins TRBV7-2 to TRBJ2-2; 7 bases are shared with TRBD1. The V gene end was trimmed by 5 bases and the J gene end by 3 bases; junction bases not matched to a gene: 3. The CDR3 covers 14 residues. Germline lookup yields CDR1 SGHTA and CDR2 FQGNSA. The CDR3 loop reads CASSLGQYTGELFF. For the CDR3, the DNA is TGTGCCAGCAGCCTGGGACAGTACACCGGGGAGCTGTTTTTT.

The chain uses TRBV10-2 and TRBJ1-1, with D possibly matching TRBD1 (5 bases). CDR1 WSHSY and CDR2 SAAADI come from the germline V gene. The CDR3 contains 14 residues. V shed 5 bases and J shed 5 bases, with 15 bases lying between them. The CDR3 DNA follows: TGCGCCAGCAGTTGGGATTATGGGGGGACTGAAGCTTTCTTT. Encoded protein: CASSWDYGGTEAFF.

The V gene is TRBV5-6, the J gene TRBJ1-2; D is unclear. CDR3 size: 13 residues. Trimming took off 5 bases at V and 2 bases at J, with 10 bases between the two ends. The germline CDR1 and CDR2 sequences are SGHDT and YYEEEE. CDR3 in DNA: TGTGCCAGCAGATCTCGGAGAAACTATGGCTACACCTTC. It yields the protein CASRSRRNYGYTF.

The V and J genes are TRBV7-9 and TRBJ2-3; D unresolved. In germline, CDR1 is SEHNR, CDR2 FQNEAQ (reference sequence). V lost 0 bases and J lost 6, with 7 bases in between. CDR3 length equals 13 residues. This chain's CDR3 is CASSLALVDTQYF. CDR3 coding DNA: TGTGCCAGCAGCTTAGCGCTAGTGGATACGCAGTATTTT.

V is TRBV5-1 and J is TRBJ1-5; 7 bases fit TRBD1. V shed 7 bases, J shed 0 bases, and the junction held 4 bases outside the gene matches. The CDR3 runs 14 residues. Germline V gene sequence: CDR1 SGHRS, CDR2 YFSETQ. The CDR3 DNA reads as TGCGCCAGCGGGACAGAGATTAGCAATCAGCCCCAGCATTTT. Protein: CASGTEISNQPQHF.

The gene calls are TRBV28 and TRBJ1-1; D is possibly TRBD1 (5 bases). This CDR3 is 13 amino acids long. The V gene's germline CDR1 is MDHEN and CDR2 SYDVKM. Trimming removed 5 bases from V and 1 base from J, with 8 bases in between. The CDR3 protein is CASSPTGNTEAFF. The CDR3 coding sequence is TGTGCCAGCAGTCCCACAGGGAACACTGAAGCTTTCTTT. The entire variable domain, with the rest obtained from reference TRBV28 and TRBJ1-1, is as follows: DVKVTQSSRYLVKRTGEKVFLECVQDMDHENMFWYRQDPGLGLRLIYFSYDVKMKEKGDIPEGYSVSREKKERFSLILESASTNQTSMYLCASSPTGNTEAFFGQGTRLTVV.

This CDR3 reads CASSLGTGELFF. CDR3 DNA sequence: TGCGCCAGCAGCCTCGGGACCGGGGAGCTGTTTTTT. The chain uses TRBV4-3 and TRBJ2-2; unclear D gene. V was cut by 4 bases and J by 5 bases, with 5 bases left in between. The germline CDR1 and CDR2 sequences are LGHNA and YSLEER. The CDR3 consists of 12 residues.

The V and J genes are TRBV6-6 and TRBJ1-4, with TRBD1 matching over 7 bases. Germline V lookup: CDR1 MNHNY, CDR2 SVGAGI (reference sequence). V trimming: 6 bases; J trimming: 7 bases; junction bases outside the gene matches: 5. This CDR3 contains 13 residues. The CDR3: CASRRDSPEKLFF. CDR3 nucleotides: TGTGCCAGCAGGCGGGACAGCCCTGAAAAACTGTTTTTT.

The chain couples TRBV28 to TRBJ1-3; D unresolved. CDR1 and CDR2 from the germline V gene are MDHEN and SYDVKM. The CDR3 is made up of 12 amino acids. V was pared by 6 bases and J by 2 bases, with 5 bases between. In nucleotides, the CDR3 is TGTGCCAGCAGGGGCCCTGGAAACACCATATATTTT. This encodes CASRGPGNTIYF.

The V and J genes are TRBV9 and TRBJ2-1; D is uncertain. Between the trimmed V and J ends, which lost 0 bases and 2 bases, there was a span of 9 bases. The CDR3 contains 15 residues. From germline, CDR1 is SGDLS and CDR2 YYNGEE. The CDR3, as DNA: TGTGCCAGCAGCGTAGCGGGTATAACCTACAATGAGCAGTTCTTC. As protein: CASSVAGITYNEQFF.

The chain couples TRBV7-9 to TRBJ2-7; a weak D match, TRBD1 (6 bases). Trimming cost V 5 bases and J 2 bases, with 19 bases left between them. Germline CDR1 is SEHNR and CDR2 is FQNEAQ (reference sequence). The CDR3 length is 16 residues. CDR3 region: CASSLSGRDKPYEQYF. The CDR3 nucleotides read TGTGCCAGCAGCCTAAGCGGCCGGGACAAACCCTACGAGCAGTACTTC.

The DNA for the CDR3 is TGTGCCAGTAGCGAACAGGGTCTGACTGAAGCTTTCTTT. Protein: CASSEQGLTEAFF. J is TRBJ1-1 and V is TRBV19; D possibly corresponds to TRBD1 (6 bases). CDR3 length: 13 residues. CDR1 is LNHDA and CDR2 is SQIVND in the germline V gene (reference sequence). V lost 6 bases, J lost 5 bases, and 13 bases lay in between.

The J gene is TRBJ2-5, the V gene TRBV18; weak D call: TRBD2 (5 bases). The V and J ends lost 3 bases and 4 bases respectively, with 9 bases between them. The germline CDR1 and CDR2 sequences are KGHSH and LQKENI. The CDR3 spans 13 residues. As DNA, the CDR3 is TGTGCCAGCTCACCGGGAGAAAGAGAGACCCAGTACTTC. It codes for CASSPGERETQYF.

The chain employs TRBV4-1 and TRBJ1-5; D is unclear. The V end lost 1 base, the J end lost 8 bases, and 9 bases lay between the germline ends. Per the germline V gene, CDR1 is MGHRA and CDR2 is YSYEKL. The CDR3 sequence is 13 residues long. In DNA, the CDR3 is TGCGCCAGCAGCCAAGGGGGAGGTAAGCCCCAGCATTTT. As protein: CASSQGGGKPQHF.

This clone has a handful of counts. The V gene is TRBV29-1, the J gene TRBJ2-5, with TRBD1 matching 10 bases. J was trimmed by 5 bases and V by 7 bases; bases with no gene match: 10. The CDR3 runs to 14 residues. Germline V gene data show CDR1 as SQVTM and CDR2 as ANQGSEA. The CDR3 DNA reads TGCAGCGGCAGACAGGGGGCGCGTATGGAGACCCAGTACTTC. It codes for CSGRQGARMETQYF.

This chain uses TRBV6-4 with TRBJ2-1, with unresolved D. CDR3 length equals 14 residues. Germline V gene sequence: CDR1 MRHNA, CDR2 SNTAGT. The V gene lost 8 bases and the J gene lost 0 bases, with 11 bases spanning the gap. The DNA for the CDR3 is TGTGCCAGCGCGCCGATGAGCTCCTACAATGAGCAGTTCTTC. This encodes CASAPMSSYNEQFF.

V usage is TRBV7-5 and J usage is TRBJ2-2; the D call in the table, TRBD2, was not verified against the DNA. TRBV7-5 is designated a pseudogene. This CDR3 spans 17 amino acids. The CDR3 loop reads CARSLVKWREGTGELFF. The CDR3 DNA reads as TGTGCCAGAAGCTTAGTCAAATGGCGGGAGGGAACCGGGGAGCTGTTTTTT.

This clone has just one count. The chain couples TRBV19 to TRBJ1-2; TRBD1 matches at 10 bases. Trimming took 5 bases from V and 2 from J; bases not matched to a gene: 8. The CDR3 totals 16 residues. CDR1 and CDR2 (germline): LNHDA, SQIVND (reference sequence). The CDR3 region has the DNA TGTGCCAGTAGTCCGCGACGACAGGGGGCGAACTATGGCTACACCTTC. It specifies CASSPRRQGANYGYTF.

The CDR3 loop is CASSYWTGERGETQYF. For the CDR3, the DNA is TGTGCCAGCAGTTACTGGACAGGGGAGAGGGGAGAGACCCAGTACTTC. The chain combines TRBV2 with TRBJ2-5; 9 bases align to TRBD1. Germline CDR1 is SNHLY and CDR2 is FYNNEI. The CDR3 sequence is 16 residues long. V lost 5 bases to trimming and J lost 4 bases; unmatched junction nucleotides: 11.

This chain connects TRBV12-3 or TRBV12-4 to TRBJ1-1; unclear D gene. This CDR3 is 12 amino acids long. The V end lost 3 bases, the J end lost 5 bases, and 7 bases lay between the germline ends. In nucleotides, the CDR3 is TGTGCCAGCAGTTTTTCGGGTACTGAAGCTTTCTTT. Translation: CASSFSGTEAFF.

V gene TRBV25-1 combines with J gene TRBJ2-7, with 14 positions matching TRBD2. This CDR3 is 15 amino acids long. CDR1 is MGHDK and CDR2 is SYGVNS in the germline V gene. Unmatched junction bases numbered 1, after V lost 2 bases and J lost 4 bases. CDR3: CASSERTSGRYEQYF. The CDR3 DNA follows: TGTGCCAGCAGTGAAAGGACTAGCGGGAGGTACGAGCAGTACTTC.

The chain's CDR3 is CASSLRGTGRNEQFF. CDR3 in DNA: TGTGCCAGCAGCTTAAGGGGGACAGGGCGGAATGAGCAGTTCTTC. V gene TRBV11-3 combines with J gene TRBJ2-1, with 9 bases that match TRBD1. V gave up 2 bases and J gave up 7 bases; unmatched junction bases: 6. The germline CDR1 and CDR2 sequences are SGHNT and YENEEA. The CDR3 runs 15 residues.

The chain joins TRBV19 to TRBJ2-7; 8 nucleotides align to TRBD2. This CDR3 comprises 13 residues. Germline assignment: CDR1 LNHDA and CDR2 SQIVND (reference sequence). Trimming at V came to 2 bases and at J to 3 bases, leaving 0 bases not matched to a gene. The CDR3 is CASSILAGYEQYF. The CDR3 region has the DNA TGTGCCAGTAGTATACTAGCGGGCTACGAGCAGTACTTC.

As for this clone: Mismatch with germline at one junction end may stem from a read error. This chain uses TRBV6-5 with TRBJ1-1, with D unresolved. Germline CDR1 and CDR2: MNHEY and SVGAGI. The CDR3 has 14 amino acids. The CDR3 DNA reads TGTGCCAGCAGTTACTCGCGCGGGAACACTAAAGCTTTCTTT. Translating gives CASSYSRGNTKAFF.

The chain joins TRBV19 to TRBJ2-3, with D possibly matching TRBD1 (5 bases). V was trimmed by 8 bases and J by 0 bases, leaving 12 bases between them. CDR3 length: 14 amino acids. Germline loops: CDR1 LNHDA, CDR2 SQIVND (reference sequence). The CDR3 DNA is TGTGCCAGTGGGCGCAGGGCTAGCACAGATACGCAGTATTTT. It translates to CASGRRASTDTQYF.